These T cell receptor beta chains were read from a single sample in a study of blood T cell repertoires in COVID-19. Measured with immunoSEQ multiplex PCR; TCRdb has only the in-frame clones, and not every one. The repertoire holds roughly 90,000 clones, with under 90% as singletons. The sample comprised peripheral blood. The receptors stem from a human donor with active COVID-19. The donor label of this sample is uncertain. CDR3s include the opening cysteine and the closing phenylalanine or tryptophan. Fields, in order: CDR3 length, V gene, clone size, J gene, D gene, CDR3 DNA, CDR3 protein. The D gene is left open where the match is weak. Size tells how often a clone was seen (once, few, many) or the class of an expanded clone, and some rows leave it out.

cdr3_length: 18; v_call: TRBV27; clone_size: .; j_call: TRBJ2-7; d_call: TRBD1; cdr3_nt: TGTGCCAGCAGACCGAAACATGCCGACACAGGGGGTTTTTACGAGCAGTACTTC; cdr3_aa: CASRPKHADTGGFYEQYF
cdr3_length: 16; v_call: TRBV9; clone_size: .; j_call: TRBJ1-1; d_call: .; cdr3_nt: TGTGCCAGCAGCGTAGCACCCCATCGGGAGAACACTGAAGCTTTCTTT; cdr3_aa: CASSVAPHRENTEAFF
cdr3_length: 15; v_call: TRBV6-1; clone_size: .; j_call: TRBJ2-5; d_call: TRBD2; cdr3_nt: TGTGCCAGCAGTGACGCCGGGACTAGCGGGGAGACCCAGTACTTC; cdr3_aa: CASSDAGTSGETQYF
cdr3_length: 14; v_call: TRBV7-2; clone_size: .; j_call: TRBJ2-2; d_call: .; cdr3_nt: TGTGCCAGCAGCTTAGGCTCCGGGACCGGGGAGCTGTTTTTT; cdr3_aa: CASSLGSGTGELFF
cdr3_length: 15; v_call: TRBV5-6; clone_size: .; j_call: TRBJ1-2; d_call: TRBD1; cdr3_nt: TGTGCCAGCAGCTTGGGGGTTACAGGGGAGAATGGCTACACCTTC; cdr3_aa: CASSLGVTGENGYTF
cdr3_length: 13; v_call: TRBV12-3/TRBV12-4; clone_size: few; j_call: TRBJ2-7; d_call: TRBD1; cdr3_nt: TGTGCCAGCAGTACAGGGGTCGCCTACGAGCAGTACTTC; cdr3_aa: CASSTGVAYEQYF
cdr3_length: 14; v_call: TRBV5-1; clone_size: .; j_call: TRBJ1-3; d_call: .; cdr3_nt: TGCGCCAGCAGCTCACAAGGGGCTGGAAACACCATATATTTT; cdr3_aa: CASSSQGAGNTIYF
cdr3_length: 17; v_call: TRBV4-3; clone_size: .; j_call: TRBJ2-1; d_call: .; cdr3_nt: TGCGCCAGCAGCCAAGAGGGTGGGTCTAGCTCCTACAATGAGCAGTTCTTC; cdr3_aa: CASSQEGGSSSYNEQFF
cdr3_length: 14; v_call: TRBV7-8; clone_size: .; j_call: TRBJ2-5; d_call: TRBD1; cdr3_nt: TGTGCCAGCAGCCGAGGACAGGGCCAAGAGACCCAGTACTTC; cdr3_aa: CASSRGQGQETQYF
cdr3_length: 16; v_call: TRBV7-9; clone_size: .; j_call: TRBJ1-6; d_call: .; cdr3_nt: TGTGCCAGCAGCTTAGGGCAGGGCTTCTTTAATTCACCCCTCCACTTT; cdr3_aa: CASSLGQGFFNSPLHF
cdr3_length: 19; v_call: TRBV27; clone_size: .; j_call: TRBJ1-6; d_call: .; cdr3_nt: TGTGCCAGCAGTTTCCGGGGGGCAGCTGCCTTAATCGGCAATTCACCCCTCCACTTT; cdr3_aa: CASSFRGAAALIGNSPLHF
cdr3_length: 13; v_call: TRBV5-1; clone_size: .; j_call: TRBJ1-2; d_call: TRBD1; cdr3_nt: TGCGCCAGCAGCATAACAGGGGGCCATGGCTACACCTTC; cdr3_aa: CASSITGGHGYTF
cdr3_length: 15; v_call: TRBV7-2; clone_size: .; j_call: TRBJ2-5; d_call: .; cdr3_nt: TGTGCCAGCAGCTTAGGGTTGACGCGGCAAGAGACCCAGTACTTC; cdr3_aa: CASSLGLTRQETQYF
cdr3_length: 13; v_call: TRBV3-1/TRBV3-2; clone_size: .; j_call: TRBJ2-3; d_call: .; cdr3_nt: TGTGCCAGCAGACCTACTAGCACAGATACGCAGTATTTT; cdr3_aa: CASRPTSTDTQYF
cdr3_length: 14; v_call: TRBV7-2; clone_size: .; j_call: TRBJ2-7; d_call: TRBD1; cdr3_nt: TGTGCCAGCAGATCCGGACAGGGCGGGGCTGGGCAGTACTTC; cdr3_aa: CASRSGQGGAGQYF
cdr3_length: 14; v_call: TRBV30; clone_size: .; j_call: TRBJ1-3; d_call: TRBD1; cdr3_nt: TGTGCCTGTTACGGGACAGCCTCTGGAAACACCATATATTTT; cdr3_aa: CACYGTASGNTIYF
cdr3_length: 16; v_call: TRBV9; clone_size: .; j_call: TRBJ2-1; d_call: TRBD1; cdr3_nt: TGTGCCAGCAGCGTAGTGTCGGACAGGGGCTACAATGAGCAGTTCTTC; cdr3_aa: CASSVVSDRGYNEQFF
cdr3_length: 11; v_call: TRBV29-1; clone_size: .; j_call: TRBJ2-7; d_call: .; cdr3_nt: TGCAGCGTTGAGCAGGGCCACGAGCAGTACTTC; cdr3_aa: CSVEQGHEQYF
cdr3_length: 15; v_call: TRBV9; clone_size: .; j_call: TRBJ1-2; d_call: TRBD1; cdr3_nt: TGTGCCAGCAGCCTCGGGACAGGGAGGTCAAAAGGCTACACCTTC; cdr3_aa: CASSLGTGRSKGYTF
cdr3_length: 14; v_call: TRBV19; clone_size: .; j_call: TRBJ1-1; d_call: TRBD1; cdr3_nt: TGTGCCAGTACCCAACAGGGGGTTGGGACTGAAGCTTTCTTT; cdr3_aa: CASTQQGVGTEAFF
cdr3_length: 16; v_call: TRBV7-9; clone_size: .; j_call: TRBJ1-3; d_call: .; cdr3_nt: TGTGCCAGCAGCTCCCCTAAGCGTAACTCTGGAAACACCATATATTTT; cdr3_aa: CASSSPKRNSGNTIYF
cdr3_length: 18; v_call: TRBV4-1; clone_size: .; j_call: TRBJ2-7; d_call: TRBD2; cdr3_nt: TGCGCCAGCAGCCAATCAACCATAGCGGGGAAAAAATCCTACGAGCAGTACTTC; cdr3_aa: CASSQSTIAGKKSYEQYF
cdr3_length: 14; v_call: TRBV2; clone_size: .; j_call: TRBJ2-5; d_call: .; cdr3_nt: TGTGCCAGCAGTGAAATACAGGCAGTCAAGACCCAGTACTTC; cdr3_aa: CASSEIQAVKTQYF
cdr3_length: 14; v_call: TRBV10-3; clone_size: .; j_call: TRBJ1-1; d_call: TRBD1; cdr3_nt: TGTGCCATCAGGGAGGGACAGGTGAACACTGAAGCTTTCTTT; cdr3_aa: CAIREGQVNTEAFF
cdr3_length: 15; v_call: TRBV10-1; clone_size: .; j_call: TRBJ2-3; d_call: .; cdr3_nt: TGCGCCAGCAGTCAGATGCCGGGGGGCGCAGATACGCAGTATTTT; cdr3_aa: CASSQMPGGADTQYF
cdr3_length: 15; v_call: TRBV11-2; clone_size: .; j_call: TRBJ2-1; d_call: TRBD1; cdr3_nt: TGTGCCAGCAGCCGTGACAGGGGAACATACAATGAGCAGTTCTTC; cdr3_aa: CASSRDRGTYNEQFF
cdr3_length: 11; v_call: TRBV4-1; clone_size: once; j_call: TRBJ1-1; d_call: TRBD1; cdr3_nt: TGCGCCAGCAGCCGCGGACAGGGGCTCCGCTTT; cdr3_aa: CASSRGQGLRF
cdr3_length: 16; v_call: TRBV28; clone_size: .; j_call: TRBJ2-2; d_call: .; cdr3_nt: TGTGCCAGCACAAATACAGGGATCTATTCCACCGGGGAGCTGTTTTTT; cdr3_aa: CASTNTGIYSTGELFF
cdr3_length: 17; v_call: TRBV11-2; clone_size: .; j_call: TRBJ1-4; d_call: .; cdr3_nt: TGTGCCAGCAGCTTAGATCGAGAGGGAACGGGGTATGAAAAACTGTTTTTT; cdr3_aa: CASSLDREGTGYEKLFF
cdr3_length: 15; v_call: TRBV5-1; clone_size: .; j_call: TRBJ2-2; d_call: .; cdr3_nt: TGCGCCAGCAGCTTGGGGGGCGCGAATACCGGGGAGCTGTTTTTT; cdr3_aa: CASSLGGANTGELFF
cdr3_length: 14; v_call: TRBV7-2; clone_size: .; j_call: TRBJ2-2; d_call: .; cdr3_nt: TGTGCCAGCAGCCTCACAACGAACACCGGGGAGCTGTTTTTT; cdr3_aa: CASSLTTNTGELFF
cdr3_length: 12; v_call: TRBV7-9; clone_size: .; j_call: TRBJ2-7; d_call: .; cdr3_nt: TGTGCCAGCAGCTTAAAACTTTACGAGCAGTACTTC; cdr3_aa: CASSLKLYEQYF
cdr3_length: 16; v_call: TRBV19; clone_size: .; j_call: TRBJ2-3; d_call: .; cdr3_nt: TGTGCCAGTAGTATAAAACAGGCCGTTGGGCTAGATACGCAGTATTTT; cdr3_aa: CASSIKQAVGLDTQYF
cdr3_length: 12; v_call: TRBV7-9; clone_size: .; j_call: TRBJ1-1; d_call: TRBD1; cdr3_nt: TGTGCCAGCAGCTTAGGGACAGGAGAAGCTTTCTTT; cdr3_aa: CASSLGTGEAFF
cdr3_length: 15; v_call: TRBV5-1; clone_size: .; j_call: TRBJ2-1; d_call: TRBD1; cdr3_nt: TGCGCCAGCAGCGACACGACAGGGGTCTACAATGAGCAGTTCTTC; cdr3_aa: CASSDTTGVYNEQFF
cdr3_length: 13; v_call: TRBV6-1; clone_size: .; j_call: TRBJ1-2; d_call: .; cdr3_nt: TGTGCCAGCAGTGAAGACAGGGACTATGGCTACACCTTC; cdr3_aa: CASSEDRDYGYTF
cdr3_length: 19; v_call: TRBV7-2; clone_size: .; j_call: TRBJ1-4; d_call: .; cdr3_nt: TGTGCCAGCAGCTTAGGTCGAGGCAGGGGCTTGCGAGGGAATGAAAAACTGTTTTTT; cdr3_aa: CASSLGRGRGLRGNEKLFF
cdr3_length: 15; v_call: TRBV5-6; clone_size: .; j_call: TRBJ1-2; d_call: .; cdr3_nt: TGTGCCAGCAGCTTCACAGGGAACCGGGTTTATGGCTACACCTTC; cdr3_aa: CASSFTGNRVYGYTF
cdr3_length: 15; v_call: TRBV7-9; clone_size: .; j_call: TRBJ2-7; d_call: TRBD1; cdr3_nt: TGTGCCAGCAGCTTGGACCCGGGACAGGGGTTCGAGCAGTACTTC; cdr3_aa: CASSLDPGQGFEQYF
cdr3_length: 12; v_call: TRBV28; clone_size: .; j_call: TRBJ2-1; d_call: .; cdr3_nt: TGTGCCAGCACCTCTCGTTACAATGAGCAGTTCTTC; cdr3_aa: CASTSRYNEQFF
cdr3_length: 16; v_call: TRBV6-6; clone_size: .; j_call: TRBJ1-1; d_call: TRBD1; cdr3_nt: TGTGCCAGCAGGCACGGACAGGGGGCGAGCTTAACTGAAGCTTTCTTT; cdr3_aa: CASRHGQGASLTEAFF
cdr3_length: 16; v_call: TRBV7-3; clone_size: .; j_call: TRBJ1-3; d_call: .; cdr3_nt: TGTGCCAGCAGCTTAAGTGGGGCGGCCTCTGGAAACACCATATATTTT; cdr3_aa: CASSLSGAASGNTIYF
cdr3_length: 13; v_call: TRBV28; clone_size: .; j_call: TRBJ1-2; d_call: .; cdr3_nt: TGTGCCAGCAGTTTGCAGGGCCTCTATGGCTACACCTTC; cdr3_aa: CASSLQGLYGYTF
cdr3_length: 16; v_call: TRBV4-3; clone_size: few; j_call: TRBJ2-3; d_call: TRBD2; cdr3_nt: TGCGCCAGCAGCCAAGTAACTAGCGGGCGCACAGATACGCAGTATTTT; cdr3_aa: CASSQVTSGRTDTQYF
cdr3_length: 15; v_call: TRBV2; clone_size: .; j_call: TRBJ2-3; d_call: TRBD2; cdr3_nt: TGTGCCAGCAGTCGGATAGCGGGGCTCACAGATACGCAGTATTTT; cdr3_aa: CASSRIAGLTDTQYF
cdr3_length: 13; v_call: TRBV6-5; clone_size: .; j_call: TRBJ1-2; d_call: .; cdr3_nt: TGTGCCAGCAGTAATCAGGGGTTTCGGGGCTACACCTTC; cdr3_aa: CASSNQGFRGYTF
cdr3_length: 15; v_call: TRBV4-3; clone_size: .; j_call: TRBJ2-2; d_call: .; cdr3_nt: TGCGCCAGCAGCCAGGTACAGGCGAACACCGGGGAGCTGTTTTTT; cdr3_aa: CASSQVQANTGELFF
cdr3_length: 15; v_call: TRBV24-1; clone_size: .; j_call: TRBJ1-4; d_call: .; cdr3_nt: TGTGCCACCAGTGATCCGCGTCCCGGTAATGAAAAACTGTTTTTT; cdr3_aa: CATSDPRPGNEKLFF
cdr3_length: 16; v_call: TRBV7-9; clone_size: .; j_call: TRBJ2-4; d_call: .; cdr3_nt: TGTGCCAGCAGTTCGGGGGAGGGGGTTCCTGGCGGGATTCAGTACTTC; cdr3_aa: CASSSGEGVPGGIQYF
cdr3_length: 14; v_call: TRBV4-1; clone_size: .; j_call: TRBJ2-2; d_call: .; cdr3_nt: TGCGCCAGCAGCCAAGATCGGGGATCCGGGGAGCTGTTTTTT; cdr3_aa: CASSQDRGSGELFF
cdr3_length: 18; v_call: TRBV7-2; clone_size: .; j_call: TRBJ2-1; d_call: .; cdr3_nt: TGTGCCAGCAGCTTATGGGGGCTAGCGGCCTCCTCCTACAATGAGCAGTTCTTC; cdr3_aa: CASSLWGLAASSYNEQFF
cdr3_length: 14; v_call: TRBV9; clone_size: .; j_call: TRBJ2-5; d_call: TRBD2; cdr3_nt: TGTGCCAGCAGCGCTGGACTAGCGCTGGAGACCCAGTACTTC; cdr3_aa: CASSAGLALETQYF
cdr3_length: 16; v_call: TRBV28; clone_size: .; j_call: TRBJ2-2; d_call: TRBD1; cdr3_nt: TGTGCCAGCAGCCAGACAGGGGCGGTAAGCACCGGGGAGCTGTTTTTT; cdr3_aa: CASSQTGAVSTGELFF
cdr3_length: 15; v_call: TRBV5-1; clone_size: once; j_call: TRBJ1-6; d_call: .; cdr3_nt: TGCGCCAGCAGCTTGGGGGCAGGTTATAATTCACCCCTCCACTTT; cdr3_aa: CASSLGAGYNSPLHF
cdr3_length: 11; v_call: TRBV3-1/TRBV3-2; clone_size: .; j_call: TRBJ1-3; d_call: .; cdr3_nt: TGTGCCAGCAGCCTAGGAAACACCATATATTTT; cdr3_aa: CASSLGNTIYF
cdr3_length: 17; v_call: TRBV3-1/TRBV3-2; clone_size: .; j_call: TRBJ2-3; d_call: TRBD2; cdr3_nt: TGTGCCAGCAGCCAATCCTTACCCGGGACTAGGACAGATACGCAGTATTTT; cdr3_aa: CASSQSLPGTRTDTQYF
cdr3_length: 15; v_call: TRBV18; clone_size: once; j_call: TRBJ1-4; d_call: .; cdr3_nt: TGTGCCAGCTCACGGACGGACAGAGCTAATGAAAAACTGTTTTTT; cdr3_aa: CASSRTDRANEKLFF